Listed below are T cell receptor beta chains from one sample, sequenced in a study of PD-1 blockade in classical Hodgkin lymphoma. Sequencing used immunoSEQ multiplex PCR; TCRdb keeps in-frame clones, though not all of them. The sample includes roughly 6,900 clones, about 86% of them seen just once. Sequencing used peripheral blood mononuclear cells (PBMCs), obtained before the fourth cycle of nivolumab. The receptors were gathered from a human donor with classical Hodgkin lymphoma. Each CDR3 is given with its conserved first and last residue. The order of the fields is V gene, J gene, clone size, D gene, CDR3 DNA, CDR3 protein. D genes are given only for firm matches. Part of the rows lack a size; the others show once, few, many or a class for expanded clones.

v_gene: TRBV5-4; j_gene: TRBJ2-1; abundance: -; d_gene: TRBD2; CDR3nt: TGTGCCAGCAGCTTGGGGCGGGGGGGAAGCAATGAGCAGTTCTTC; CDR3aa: CASSLGRGGSNEQFF
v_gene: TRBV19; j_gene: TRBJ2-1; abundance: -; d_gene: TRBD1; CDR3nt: TGTGCCAGTAGTCTTGGGACAGGTTCCTACAATGAGCAGTTCTTC; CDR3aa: CASSLGTGSYNEQFF
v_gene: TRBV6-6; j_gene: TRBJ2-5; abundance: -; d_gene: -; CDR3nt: TGTGCCAGCAGCTATGGGACAATACAAGAGACCCAGTACTTC; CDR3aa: CASSYGTIQETQYF
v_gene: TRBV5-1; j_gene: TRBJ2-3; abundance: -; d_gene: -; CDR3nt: TGCGCCAGCAGCTTGACAGTAGCGGGCACAGATACGCAGTATTTT; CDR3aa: CASSLTVAGTDTQYF
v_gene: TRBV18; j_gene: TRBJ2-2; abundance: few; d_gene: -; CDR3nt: TGTGCCAGCTCGCGACAGCCCAAGCCCCCCGGGGAGCTGTTTTTT; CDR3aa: CASSRQPKPPGELFF
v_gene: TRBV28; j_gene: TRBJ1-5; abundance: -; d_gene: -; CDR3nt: TGTGCCAGCAGTCTCTCCGTAGGGTTGAAGCCCCAGCATTTT; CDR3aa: CASSLSVGLKPQHF
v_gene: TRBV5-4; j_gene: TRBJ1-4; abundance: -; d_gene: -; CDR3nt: TGTGCCAGCAGCTCCGGACCCGGGGAAAAACTGTTTTTT; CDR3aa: CASSSGPGEKLFF
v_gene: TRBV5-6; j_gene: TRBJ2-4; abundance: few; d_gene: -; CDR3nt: TGTGCCAGCTCATTAGCCAAAAACATTCAGTACTTC; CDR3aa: CASSLAKNIQYF
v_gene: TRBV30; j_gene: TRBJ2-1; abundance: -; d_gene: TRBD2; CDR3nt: TGTGCCTGGAGTGGGAGGGCCGGGACTAGCTCCTACAATGAGCAGTTCTTC; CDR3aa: CAWSGRAGTSSYNEQFF
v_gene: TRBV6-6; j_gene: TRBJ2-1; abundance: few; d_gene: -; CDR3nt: TGTGCCAGCAGTCTCGGGGCGGACAAGTATGAGCAGTTCTTC; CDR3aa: CASSLGADKYEQFF
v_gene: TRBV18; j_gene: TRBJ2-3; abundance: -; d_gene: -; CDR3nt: TGTGCCAGCTCGTTGGGGGGTCCAGATACGCAGTATTTT; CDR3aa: CASSLGGPDTQYF
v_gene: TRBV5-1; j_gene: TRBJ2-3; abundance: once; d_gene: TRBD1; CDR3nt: TGCGCCAGCAGCTTGGCAACAGGGGCCCCCACAGATACGCAGTATTTT; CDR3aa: CASSLATGAPTDTQYF
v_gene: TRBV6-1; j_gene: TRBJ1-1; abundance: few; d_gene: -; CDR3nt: TGTGCCAGCAGAGGACTGTGGAACACTGAAGCTTTCTTT; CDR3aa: CASRGLWNTEAFF
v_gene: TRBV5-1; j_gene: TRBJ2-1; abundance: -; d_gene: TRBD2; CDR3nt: TGCGCCAGCAGAACCAGTCCCGGTAGGACTAGCGGACCCTACAATGAGCAGTTCTTC; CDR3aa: CASRTSPGRTSGPYNEQFF
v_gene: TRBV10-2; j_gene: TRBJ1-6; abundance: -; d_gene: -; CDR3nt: TGCGCCAGCAGGGCCGGGGAGCCTCAACTCCACTTT; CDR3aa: CASRAGEPQLHF
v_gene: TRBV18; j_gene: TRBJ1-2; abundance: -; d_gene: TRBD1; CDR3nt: TGTGCCAGCTCACTGGGACAGGGGCGGTCTAACTATGGCTACACCTTC; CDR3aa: CASSLGQGRSNYGYTF
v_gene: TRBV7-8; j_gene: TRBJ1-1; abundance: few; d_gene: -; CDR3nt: TGTGCCAGCAGCTTCCTCTTAGGGAAGGCCACTGAAGCTTTCTTT; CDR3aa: CASSFLLGKATEAFF
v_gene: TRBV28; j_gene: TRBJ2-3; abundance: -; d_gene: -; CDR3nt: TGTGCCAGCAGGGGAGGACAGTTTCGCACAGATACGCAGTATTTT; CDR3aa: CASRGGQFRTDTQYF
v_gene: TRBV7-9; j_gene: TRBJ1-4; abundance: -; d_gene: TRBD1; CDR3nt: TGTGCCAGCAGCCCTGGGACAGGGGGCGGTGAAAAACTGTTTTTT; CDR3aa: CASSPGTGGGEKLFF
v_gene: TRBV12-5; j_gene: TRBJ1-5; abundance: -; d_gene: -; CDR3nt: TGTGCTAGTGTACCGGGTGAAATAGTCAATCAGCCCCAGCATTTT; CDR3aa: CASVPGEIVNQPQHF
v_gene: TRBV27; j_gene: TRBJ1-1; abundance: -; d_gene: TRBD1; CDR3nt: TGTGCCAGGGACAGGGGTGAAGCTTTCTTT; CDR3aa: CARDRGEAFF
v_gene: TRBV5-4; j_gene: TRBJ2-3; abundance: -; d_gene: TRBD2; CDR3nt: TGTGCCAGCAGTCCTAGCGGGGGGCGCACAGATACGCAGTATTTT; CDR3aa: CASSPSGGRTDTQYF
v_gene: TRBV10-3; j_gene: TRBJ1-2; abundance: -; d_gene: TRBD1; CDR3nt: TGTGCCATCAGGCCCTTACAGGGGATTAACTATGGCTACACCTTC; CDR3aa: CAIRPLQGINYGYTF
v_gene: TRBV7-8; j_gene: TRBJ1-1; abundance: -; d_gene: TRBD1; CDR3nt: TGTGCCAGCAGCTTAGTTGGGACAGGGTGGACTGAAGCTTTCTTT; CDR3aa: CASSLVGTGWTEAFF
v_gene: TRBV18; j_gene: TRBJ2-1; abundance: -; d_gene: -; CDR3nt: TGTGCCAGCTCACCACCGGGTGATAATGAGCAGTTCTTC; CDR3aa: CASSPPGDNEQFF
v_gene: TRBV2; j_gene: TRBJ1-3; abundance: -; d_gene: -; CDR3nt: TGTGCCAGCAGTGGTCGGACACTCTCTGGAAACACCATATATTTT; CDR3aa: CASSGRTLSGNTIYF
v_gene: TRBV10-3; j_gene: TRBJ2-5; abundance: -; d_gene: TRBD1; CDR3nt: TGTGCCATCGGGGGACAGGGAGAGGAGACCCAGTACTTC; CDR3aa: CAIGGQGEETQYF
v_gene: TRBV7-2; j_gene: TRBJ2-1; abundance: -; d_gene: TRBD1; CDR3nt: TGTGCCAGCAGCCCAGGACAGGGGGTGGGGAATGAGCAGTTCTTC; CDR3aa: CASSPGQGVGNEQFF
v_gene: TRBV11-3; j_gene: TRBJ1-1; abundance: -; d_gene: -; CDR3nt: TGTGCCAGCAGCTTAGGGGAAGGGTCAGCTTTCTTT; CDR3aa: CASSLGEGSAFF
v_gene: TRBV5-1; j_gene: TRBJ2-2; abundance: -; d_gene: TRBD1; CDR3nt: TGCGCCAGCCTCGAAGGGACAGGGGGACCCGGGGAGCTGTTTTTT; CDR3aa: CASLEGTGGPGELFF